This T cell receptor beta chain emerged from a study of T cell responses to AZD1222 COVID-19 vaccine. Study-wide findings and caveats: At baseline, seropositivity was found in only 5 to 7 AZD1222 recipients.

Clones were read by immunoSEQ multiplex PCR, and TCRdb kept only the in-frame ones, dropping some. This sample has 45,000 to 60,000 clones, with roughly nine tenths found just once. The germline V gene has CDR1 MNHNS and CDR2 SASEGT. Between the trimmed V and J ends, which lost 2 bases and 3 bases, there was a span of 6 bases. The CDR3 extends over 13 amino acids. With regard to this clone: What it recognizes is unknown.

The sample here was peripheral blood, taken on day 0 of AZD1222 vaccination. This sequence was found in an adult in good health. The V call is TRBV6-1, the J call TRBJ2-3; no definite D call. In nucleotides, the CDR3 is TGTGCCAGCAGTGAATCCCCGACAGATACGCAGTATTTT. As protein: CASSESPTDTQYF.